This T cell receptor (beta chain) was observed in a study of blood T cells in healthy people across ages. There are many counts of this clonotype. With a J-beta primer mix and a sample-barcoded 5' primer, a second PCR ran about 6 to 11 cycles. MiXCR was run by TCRdb on the 5' RACE reads, yielding one entry per CDR3 protein. Here the sample spans 550,000 to 750,000 distinct CDR3 sequences, 20% to 25% being singletons. Germline V gives CDR1 SGHRS, CDR2 YFSETQ. V was pared by 2 bases and J by 3 bases, with 19 bases of the junction left unmatched. The CDR3 extends over 20 amino acids. This clonotype was obtained from a man in his 70s in good health. The sample consisted of blood. The chain employs TRBV5-1 and TRBJ2-7, with 11 bases matching TRBD2. In DNA form, the CDR3 reads TGCGCCAGCAGCTTCGGGGGCACAGGGACTAGCGGACCCCTCCTCTACGAGCAGTACTTC. This codes for CASSFGGTGTSGPLLYEQYF. The variable domain in full, with the rest retrieved from reference TRBV5-1 and TRBJ2-7, is KAGVTQTPRYLIKTRGQQVTLSCSPISGHRSVSWYQQTPGQGLQFLFEYFSETQRNKGNFPGRFSGRQFSNSRSEMNVSTLELGDSALYLCASSFGGTGTSGPLLYEQYFGPGTRLTVT.